These 8 T cell receptor beta chains share one sample of origin, sequenced in a study of T cell changes during pregnancy in multiple sclerosis. Repertoires were generated with immunoSEQ multiplex PCR, while TCRdb's copy carries only in-frame clones and drops some. The table records 83,000 or so clones, about 93% of them present only once. The starting material was peripheral blood, obtained after pregnancy. These TCRs come from a female donor in good health, enrolled as a control in a pregnancy study.

The chain is built from TRBV7-9 and TRBJ1-1; no definite D call. V shed 5 bases and J shed 4 bases, with 11 bases lying between them. This CDR3 spans 13 amino acids. CDR1 SEHNR and CDR2 FQNEAQ come from the germline V gene (reference sequence). This CDR3 reads CASSAPMSTEAFF. The CDR3 region has the DNA TGTGCCAGCAGCGCCCCCATGAGCACTGAAGCTTTCTTT.

The chain has TRBV4-1 and TRBJ2-7; the D gene is possibly TRBD1 (6 bases). The CDR3 has 14 amino acids. Germline lookup yields CDR1 MGHRA and CDR2 YSYEKL. Trimming cost V 4 bases and J 4 bases, with 14 bases left between them. The CDR3 coding sequence is TGCGCCAGCAGCCGAGAACTACAGGGATACGAGCAGTACTTC. Encoded protein: CASSRELQGYEQYF.

The gene calls are TRBV28 and TRBJ1-5; possible D gene TRBD1, 6 bases. The V gene's germline CDR1 is MDHEN and CDR2 SYDVKM. V was trimmed by 6 bases and J by 1 base, leaving 7 bases between them. The CDR3 has 13 amino acids. The DNA of the CDR3 is TGTGCCAGCAGGAGGGGGAGCAATCAGCCCCAGCATTTT. This gives the protein CASRRGSNQPQHF.

The V and J genes are TRBV30 and TRBJ2-3; 11 bases agree with TRBD1. The CDR3 is 15 residues long. The germline gives CDR1 GTSNPN, CDR2 SVGIG (reference sequence). With 4 bases clipped from V and 5 bases from J, the junction kept 8 bases outside the gene matches. CDR3 amino acids: CAWTRDRGYGDTQYF. The CDR3 DNA reads TGTGCCTGGACGAGGGACAGGGGGTATGGAGATACGCAGTATTTT.

This chain connects TRBV5-1 to TRBJ2-1, with 7 bases lining up with TRBD1. V lost 4 bases, J lost 0 bases, and 4 bases stayed unmatched. This CDR3 is built from 15 residues. Germline-derived CDR1 and CDR2 are SGHRS and YFSETQ. In DNA form, the CDR3 reads TGCGCCAGCAGCCCCCGGACAGGCTCCTACAATGAGCAGTTCTTC. Amino acid sequence: CASSPRTGSYNEQFF.

The chain has TRBV7-8 and TRBJ1-2; D gene unclear. This CDR3 region has 14 residues. Germline V gene data show CDR1 as SGHVS and CDR2 as FQNEAQ. V was pared by 5 bases and J by 3 bases, with 13 bases between. The CDR3 region is CASSPNPGDYGYTF. CDR3 coding DNA: TGTGCCAGCAGCCCCAACCCCGGTGACTATGGCTACACCTTC.

This sequence joins TRBV7-2 and TRBJ1-3; D not certain. V was pared by 6 bases and J by 4 bases, with 10 bases between. The CDR3 is 13 amino acids. Germline V gene data show CDR1 as SGHTA and CDR2 as FQGNSA. The CDR3 here is CASSPSRGNTIYF. The CDR3 nucleotides are TGTGCCAGCAGTCCCTCACGGGGAAACACCATATATTTT.

The chain carries TRBV5-1 and TRBJ2-6; no clear D gene. V was trimmed by 0 bases and J by 0 bases, leaving 19 bases between them. The germline gives CDR1 SGHRS, CDR2 YFSETQ. The CDR3 consists of 20 residues. The DNA for the CDR3 is TGCGCCAGCAGCTTGGGACTGGCCAGCGAAACGTCCTCTGGGGCCAACGTCCTGACTTTC. Its protein product is CASSLGLASETSSGANVLTF.